This is a list of T cell receptor beta chains from one sample in a study of blood T cell repertoires in COVID-19. The repertoire was sequenced with immunoSEQ multiplex PCR; TCRdb's copy has only in-frame clones and lacks some. Among some 120,000 clones listed, around 77% were seen once. Sequencing was carried out using peripheral blood. All receptors derive from a human donor in a cohort sampled during active COVID-19. The CDR3 runs from the conserved cysteine through the conserved F or W. A D gene is named only where the DNA matches it firmly. Clone size, where shown, is once, few, many, or a class for clones that have expanded.

CDR3 protein: CASSPPLGETQYF; CDR3 DNA: TGTGCCAGCAGCCCTCCACTAGGGGAGACCCAGTACTTC; V gene: TRBV9; clone size: NA; D gene: NA; J gene: TRBJ2-5
CDR3 protein: CASSSLGQGLNGYTF; CDR3 DNA: TGTGCCAGCAGCTCTTTGGGACAGGGATTAAATGGCTACACCTTC; V gene: TRBV3-1/TRBV3-2; clone size: NA; D gene: TRBD1; J gene: TRBJ1-2
CDR3 protein: CSVGVGVRDTQYF; CDR3 DNA: TGCAGCGTTGGTGTGGGTGTCAGGGATACGCAGTATTTT; V gene: TRBV29-1; clone size: NA; D gene: NA; J gene: TRBJ2-3
CDR3 protein: CASSIGFGYTF; CDR3 DNA: TGTGCCAGTAGTATCGGGTTTGGCTACACCTTC; V gene: TRBV19; clone size: NA; D gene: NA; J gene: TRBJ1-2
CDR3 protein: CASRSAEREFF; CDR3 DNA: TGTGCCAGCAGGTCCGCGGAACGGGAGTTCTTC; V gene: TRBV27; clone size: NA; D gene: NA; J gene: TRBJ2-1
CDR3 protein: CASSEALGGARKTQYF; CDR3 DNA: TGTGCCAGCAGTGAAGCGCTAGGGGGCGCGAGGAAGACCCAGTACTTC; V gene: TRBV2; clone size: NA; D gene: TRBD1; J gene: TRBJ2-5
CDR3 protein: CASSFALNQPQHF; CDR3 DNA: TGTGCCAGCAGTTTTGCCCTAAATCAGCCCCAGCATTTT; V gene: TRBV28; clone size: NA; D gene: NA; J gene: TRBJ1-5
CDR3 protein: CARKRGYEQYF; CDR3 DNA: TGTGCCAGAAAACGGGGCTACGAGCAGTACTTC; V gene: TRBV7-3; clone size: NA; D gene: NA; J gene: TRBJ2-7
CDR3 protein: CASSSLQGPINYGYTF; CDR3 DNA: TGTGCCAGCAGTTCACTACAGGGGCCTATTAACTATGGCTACACCTTC; V gene: TRBV28; clone size: NA; D gene: TRBD1; J gene: TRBJ1-2
CDR3 protein: CASSRGLAGGNNEQFF; CDR3 DNA: TGTGCCAGTAGTCGGGGACTAGCGGGGGGAAACAATGAGCAGTTCTTC; V gene: TRBV19; clone size: NA; D gene: TRBD2; J gene: TRBJ2-1
CDR3 protein: CASSAGTGGYEQYF; CDR3 DNA: TGTGCCAGCAGCGCCGGAACAGGGGGCTACGAGCAGTACTTC; V gene: TRBV5-6; clone size: NA; D gene: TRBD1; J gene: TRBJ2-7
CDR3 protein: CASSWGDRVYGYTF; CDR3 DNA: TGCGCCAGCAGCTGGGGAGACAGGGTCTATGGCTACACCTTC; V gene: TRBV5-1; clone size: NA; D gene: TRBD1; J gene: TRBJ1-2
CDR3 protein: CASSQDLGLAQETQYF; CDR3 DNA: TGTGCCAGCAGCCAAGATTTGGGACTAGCCCAAGAGACCCAGTACTTC; V gene: TRBV3-1/TRBV3-2; clone size: NA; D gene: TRBD2; J gene: TRBJ2-5
CDR3 protein: CASSFLPSGGAGADTQYF; CDR3 DNA: TGCGCCAGCAGCTTTCTCCCTAGCGGGGGGGCCGGCGCAGATACGCAGTATTTT; V gene: TRBV5-1; clone size: once; D gene: TRBD2; J gene: TRBJ2-3
CDR3 protein: CASSSVGHTDTQYF; CDR3 DNA: TGTGCCAGCAGCTCCGTGGGGCACACAGATACGCAGTATTTT; V gene: TRBV7-8; clone size: NA; D gene: NA; J gene: TRBJ2-3
CDR3 protein: CASSPIGGMRITEAFF; CDR3 DNA: TGTGCCAGCAGTCCAATTGGGGGGATGAGGATCACTGAAGCTTTCTTT; V gene: TRBV6-2/TRBV6-3; clone size: NA; D gene: NA; J gene: TRBJ1-1
CDR3 protein: CAISEAAGGSNQPQHF; CDR3 DNA: TGTGCCATCAGTGAAGCGGCAGGAGGAAGCAATCAGCCCCAGCATTTT; V gene: TRBV10-3; clone size: NA; D gene: NA; J gene: TRBJ1-5
CDR3 protein: CASSTKQGSDTEAFF; CDR3 DNA: TGTGCCAGCAGCACGAAACAGGGTTCAGACACTGAAGCTTTCTTT; V gene: TRBV7-9; clone size: NA; D gene: NA; J gene: TRBJ1-1
CDR3 protein: CASRITGGNEQYF; CDR3 DNA: TGTGCCAGCAGGATTACCGGGGGGAACGAGCAGTACTTC; V gene: TRBV12-3/TRBV12-4; clone size: NA; D gene: TRBD2; J gene: TRBJ2-7
CDR3 protein: CASSTEPTGIYGYTF; CDR3 DNA: TGTGCCAGCAGTACCGAACCGACAGGAATTTATGGCTACACCTTC; V gene: TRBV6-5; clone size: NA; D gene: NA; J gene: TRBJ1-2
CDR3 protein: CASSPYRGETQYF; CDR3 DNA: TGTGCCAGCTCACCATACAGGGGAGAGACCCAGTACTTC; V gene: TRBV18; clone size: NA; D gene: TRBD1; J gene: TRBJ2-5
CDR3 protein: CASRPGQGFNQPQHF; CDR3 DNA: TGTGCCAGCAGGCCGGGACAGGGATTCAATCAGCCCCAGCATTTT; V gene: TRBV6-5; clone size: NA; D gene: TRBD1; J gene: TRBJ1-5
CDR3 protein: CASSPAGRRNIQYF; CDR3 DNA: TGTGCCAGCAGCCCGGCCGGGAGAAGGAACATTCAGTACTTC; V gene: TRBV7-6; clone size: NA; D gene: NA; J gene: TRBJ2-4
CDR3 protein: CASSPLDRQYTGELFF; CDR3 DNA: TGTGCCAGCAGCCCATTAGACAGGCAATACACCGGGGAGCTGTTTTTT; V gene: TRBV14; clone size: NA; D gene: NA; J gene: TRBJ2-2
CDR3 protein: CASSDPWVGEKLFF; CDR3 DNA: TGTGCCAGCAGTGACCCCTGGGTCGGGGAAAAACTGTTTTTT; V gene: TRBV25-1; clone size: few; D gene: NA; J gene: TRBJ1-4
CDR3 protein: CASSPLMGAFQPQHF; CDR3 DNA: TGTGCCAGCAGCCCCCTTATGGGAGCGTTTCAGCCCCAGCATTTT; V gene: TRBV7-8; clone size: few; D gene: NA; J gene: TRBJ1-5
CDR3 protein: CASSPGGDSVNYGYTF; CDR3 DNA: TGTGCCAGCAGCCCCGGTGGGGACAGTGTTAACTATGGCTACACCTTC; V gene: TRBV7-8; clone size: NA; D gene: TRBD1; J gene: TRBJ1-2
CDR3 protein: CASSEITGGGYGYTF; CDR3 DNA: TGTGCCAGCAGTGAGATAACAGGGGGAGGCTATGGCTACACCTTC; V gene: TRBV6-1; clone size: NA; D gene: TRBD1; J gene: TRBJ1-2